These T cell receptor beta chains were read from a single sample in a study of blood T cell repertoires in COVID-19. TCRdb's table, derived via immunoSEQ multiplex PCR, lists solely in-frame clones and lacks some. The sample holds some 150,000 clones, about four fifths seen once. The specimen was peripheral blood. These receptor sequences come from a human donor with acute or convalescent COVID-19. The donor label of this sample is uncertain. Each CDR3 is given with its conserved first and last residue. Fields, in order: clone size, V gene, J gene, D gene, CDR3 protein, CDR3 DNA. The D gene is left open where the match is weak. Clone size is not always given. Where it is, it says once, few, many or a class for expanded clones.

>-|TRBV7-8|TRBJ1-4|-
CASSLVASSEKLFF
TGTGCCAGCAGCTTAGTAGCTTCCTCTGAAAAACTGTTTTTT
>-|TRBV14|TRBJ1-1|-
CASSQAGVNTEAFF
TGTGCCAGCAGCCAAGCAGGGGTGAACACTGAAGCTTTCTTT
>-|TRBV5-1|TRBJ1-1|-
CASSLEGGRTEAFF
TGCGCCAGCAGCTTGGAAGGCGGGCGCACTGAAGCTTTCTTT
>-|TRBV6-5|TRBJ2-5|-
CASSLQGPETQYF
TGTGCCAGCAGTCTACAGGGACCAGAGACCCAGTACTTC
>-|TRBV7-9|TRBJ1-2|-
CASSLAGDGYTF
TGTGCCAGCAGCTTAGCAGGGGATGGCTACACCTTC
>-|TRBV5-1|TRBJ2-7|-
CASSGDTYEQYF
TGCGCCAGCAGCGGGGACACTTACGAGCAGTACTTC
>-|TRBV25-1|TRBJ1-1|-
CASLKGSNTEAFF
TGTGCCAGCCTAAAGGGGTCGAACACTGAAGCTTTCTTT
>-|TRBV10-1|TRBJ2-2|TRBD2
CASSDSGGASNTGELFF
TGCGCCAGCAGTGATAGCGGGGGCGCATCTAACACCGGGGAGCTGTTTTTT
>-|TRBV19|TRBJ1-1|TRBD1
CASKRQGRAEAFF
TGTGCCAGTAAAAGACAGGGTCGGGCTGAAGCTTTCTTT
>-|TRBV7-9|TRBJ1-2|TRBD1
CASSLWETGDYGYTF
TGTGCCAGCAGCCTCTGGGAAACAGGGGATTATGGCTACACCTTC
>-|TRBV21-1|TRBJ1-2|-
CASSRTGPPYGYTF
TGTGCCAGCAGCAGGACAGGTCCACCTTATGGCTACACCTTC
>-|TRBV24-1|TRBJ1-5|-
CATSDTGYSQPQHF
TGTGCCACCAGTGATACAGGTTATAGTCAGCCCCAGCATTTT
>few|TRBV11-2|TRBJ1-1|-
CASTGVADSHTEAFF
TGTGCCAGCACCGGCGTAGCCGATAGCCACACTGAAGCTTTCTTT
>-|TRBV5-6|TRBJ2-5|-
CASSFLGGQGTQYF
TGTGCCAGCAGCTTCTTGGGGGGGCAGGGGACCCAGTACTTC
>-|TRBV3-1/TRBV3-2|TRBJ1-1|-
CASSQGWGDTEAFF
TGTGCCAGCAGCCAAGGGTGGGGGGACACTGAAGCTTTCTTT
>-|TRBV24-1|TRBJ2-1|TRBD1
CATSDWGTGDDEQFF
TGTGCCACCAGTGATTGGGGGACAGGGGACGATGAGCAGTTCTTC
>-|TRBV27|TRBJ1-4|-
CASSPQGTNEKLFF
TGTGCCAGCAGTCCTCAGGGAACTAATGAAAAACTGTTTTTT
>-|TRBV3-1/TRBV3-2|TRBJ1-1|-
CASSTVIGGSSTEAFF
TGTGCCAGCAGCACAGTAATCGGGGGGTCGAGCACTGAAGCTTTCTTT
>-|TRBV27|TRBJ1-2|TRBD1
CASSLGNRGSYGYTF
TGTGCCAGCAGTTTAGGTAACAGGGGTAGCTATGGCTACACCTTC
>-|TRBV5-6|TRBJ2-5|-
CASSTWWEAGAAQETQYF
TGTGCCAGCAGCACCTGGTGGGAGGCGGGGGCAGCCCAAGAGACCCAGTACTTC
>-|TRBV5-1|TRBJ1-2|-
CASSQDTSPSGYTF
TGCGCCAGCAGTCAGGACACAAGTCCGTCGGGCTACACCTTC
>-|TRBV11-3|TRBJ2-1|TRBD1
CASSLGVGKGQGRNEQFF
TGTGCCAGCAGCTTAGGAGTAGGCAAGGGACAGGGCCGCAATGAGCAGTTCTTC
>-|TRBV3-1/TRBV3-2|TRBJ1-5|TRBD1
CASSQGAKQPQHF
TGTGCCAGCAGTCAGGGGGCGAAGCAGCCCCAGCATTTT
>once|TRBV19|TRBJ1-6|-
CASNSLGEGVVSPLHF
TGTGCCAGTAACAGCTTGGGCGAGGGTGTAGTTTCACCCCTCCACTTT
>-|TRBV19|TRBJ2-7|TRBD1
CASGTGVHEQYF
TGTGCCAGTGGGACAGGGGTCCACGAGCAGTACTTC
>-|TRBV9|TRBJ2-3|TRBD2
CASSVDGAGKTSTDTQYF
TGTGCCAGCAGCGTAGATGGAGCGGGGAAAACTAGCACAGATACGCAGTATTTT
>-|TRBV6-5|TRBJ2-3|TRBD1
CASDQGAQDTQYF
TGTGCCAGCGACCAGGGGGCCCAAGATACGCAGTATTTT
>few|TRBV24-1|TRBJ1-2|-
CATSDLISYTF
TGTGCCACCAGTGATTTGATCAGCTACACCTTC
>-|TRBV6-5|TRBJ1-2|-
CASSYTDAGRVTGYTF
TGTGCCAGCAGTTACACGGACGCGGGCCGGGTGACTGGCTACACCTTC
>-|TRBV4-2|TRBJ1-1|TRBD1
CASSHWTGKNPEAFF
TGTGCCAGCAGCCACTGGACAGGGAAGAATCCTGAAGCTTTCTTT
>few|TRBV7-8|TRBJ2-3|-
CASSSSDTQYF
TGTGCCAGCAGCTCCTCAGATACGCAGTATTTT
>-|TRBV6-5|TRBJ2-1|TRBD1
CASSQGGSDEQFF
TGTGCCAGCAGCCAAGGGGGCAGCGATGAGCAGTTCTTC
>once|TRBV3-1/TRBV3-2|TRBJ1-3|-
CASSQAGMRGNTIYF
TGTGCCAGCAGCCAGGCAGGGATGAGGGGAAACACCATATATTTT
>-|TRBV19|TRBJ1-2|-
CASRTSLRGDSNYGYTF
TGTGCCAGTAGGACATCCTTAAGGGGTGATTCTAACTATGGCTACACCTTC
>-|TRBV6-5|TRBJ1-3|-
CASSRGPNSGNTIYF
TGTGCCAGCAGTCGAGGCCCTAACTCTGGAAACACCATATATTTT
>-|TRBV4-1|TRBJ2-1|-
CASSQALMGHLGNNEQFF
TGCGCCAGCAGCCAAGCCCTGATGGGACACCTAGGAAACAATGAGCAGTTCTTC
>-|TRBV15|TRBJ2-5|TRBD2
CATSRNLAGGLQETQYF
TGTGCCACCAGCAGAAATCTAGCGGGGGGCCTCCAAGAGACCCAGTACTTC
>-|TRBV27|TRBJ1-2|-
CASSTSGGYGYTF
-
>-|TRBV19|TRBJ1-1|-
CASSLGGTNTEAFF
TGTGCCAGTAGCCTAGGGGGTACGAACACTGAAGCTTTCTTT
>-|TRBV19|TRBJ1-2|-
CASSIEQRRGYTF
TGTGCCAGTAGTATAGAGCAGAGGAGAGGCTACACCTTC
>-|TRBV10-3|TRBJ1-2|TRBD1
CAISKDRGHFGYTF
TGTGCCATCAGTAAGGACAGGGGGCATTTTGGCTACACCTTC
>once|TRBV7-6|TRBJ2-1|TRBD1
CASSPRTGYGEQFF
TGTGCCAGCAGCCCGCGGACAGGGTACGGTGAGCAGTTCTTC
>-|TRBV10-1|TRBJ2-7|-
CASSESGQGGNEQYF
TGCGCCAGCAGTGAGTCGGGGCAGGGCGGGAACGAGCAGTACTTC
>-|TRBV9|TRBJ2-2|-
CASSVRGNTGELFF
TGTGCCAGCAGCGTACGGGGGAACACCGGGGAGCTGTTTTTT
>-|TRBV19|TRBJ1-2|-
CASLQVRANYGYTF
TGTGCCAGCCTACAGGTGAGAGCTAACTATGGCTACACCTTC
>-|TRBV6-5|TRBJ1-1|-
CAARAGLNTEAFF
TGTGCCGCCCGAGCAGGGCTGAACACTGAAGCTTTCTTT
>once|TRBV5-6|TRBJ2-5|-
CASSFISVPSGTQYF
TGTGCCAGCAGCTTTATTTCGGTTCCCTCAGGGACCCAGTACTTC
>-|TRBV9|TRBJ1-6|TRBD1
CASSPFPTGGNSPLHF
TGTGCCAGCAGCCCCTTCCCCACAGGGGGAAATTCACCCCTCCACTTT
>many|TRBV24-1|TRBJ1-2|-
CATSESSGGFNYGYTF
TGTGCCACCAGTGAATCTTCGGGGGGATTTAACTATGGCTACACCTTC
>-|TRBV11-2|TRBJ1-2|-
CASSSPREGDGYTF
TGTGCCAGCAGCTCCCCCAGAGAGGGCGACGGCTACACCTTC
>-|TRBV3-1/TRBV3-2|TRBJ2-1|TRBD2
CASSQDRGSGGEFF
TGTGCCAGCAGCCAAGATCGGGGTTCGGGAGGCGAGTTCTTC
>-|TRBV2|TRBJ2-5|TRBD1
CASSGAGGFETQYF
TGTGCCAGCAGTGGGGCAGGGGGCTTTGAGACCCAGTACTTC
>-|TRBV5-1|TRBJ2-5|-
CASSIGGPTETQYF
TGCGCCAGCAGCATTGGGGGCCCTACAGAGACCCAGTACTTC
>-|TRBV15|TRBJ2-1|TRBD2
CATSRDRGSGGPGNEQFF
TGTGCCACCAGCAGAGATCGGGGTAGCGGGGGGCCGGGAAATGAGCAGTTCTTC
>-|TRBV3-1/TRBV3-2|TRBJ1-2|-
CASSPGTANYGYTF
TGTGCCAGCAGCCCCGGAACAGCCAACTATGGCTACACCTTC